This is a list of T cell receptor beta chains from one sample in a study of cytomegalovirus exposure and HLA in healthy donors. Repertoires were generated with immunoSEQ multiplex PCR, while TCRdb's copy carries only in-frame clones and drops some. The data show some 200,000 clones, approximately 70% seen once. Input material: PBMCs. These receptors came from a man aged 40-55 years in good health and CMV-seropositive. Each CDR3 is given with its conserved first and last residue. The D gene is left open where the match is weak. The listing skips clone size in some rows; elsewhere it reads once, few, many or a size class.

TGTGCCAGCAGCCCGCCGGGACAGAGAAACTATGGCTACACCTTC CASSPPGQRNYGYTF TRBV5-4 TRBD1 TRBJ1-2 .
TGTGCCAGCAGCTCCCCACTAGAGACTCTGAACACCGGGGAGCTGTTTTTT CASSSPLETLNTGELFF TRBV13 . TRBJ2-2 .
TGTGCCAGCAGCGTAGAAGCCCGTAGGGGTGCAAACACCATATATTTT CASSVEARRGANTIYF TRBV9 . TRBJ1-3 .
TGCGCCAGCAGCCAAGAACGGGGTAGCGGGGGGACCCCCTCAAAGGAGACCCAGTACTTC CASSQERGSGGTPSKETQYF TRBV4-1 TRBD2 TRBJ2-5 .
TGTGCCAGCAGCTTAGGGACTACCCCTACTGAGCAGTACTTC CASSLGTTPTEQYF TRBV7-9 . TRBJ2-5 once
TGTGCCAGCAGCTTTGGCGGGGGAGCGGCCTACGAGCAGTACTTC CASSFGGGAAYEQYF TRBV5-4 TRBD2 TRBJ2-7 .
TGCGCCAGCAGCCCGCGGACCCGGCTAGCGGGGGGCCAGGGAACAGATACGCAGTATTTT CASSPRTRLAGGQGTDTQYF TRBV4-1 TRBD2 TRBJ2-3 .
TGTGCCAGCAGCCGATTGGGGGGGGCCTACAATGAGCAGTTCTTC CASSRLGGAYNEQFF TRBV7-2 TRBD2 TRBJ2-1 .
TGTGCCAGCAGCCCGAGTGCTAGCACAGATACGCAGTATTTT CASSPSASTDTQYF TRBV7-9 . TRBJ2-3 .
TGTGCCAGCAGTTACGTCGGTTCGAGTTCACCCCTCCACTTT CASSYVGSSSPLHF TRBV6-6 . TRBJ1-6 .
TGCGCCAGCAGCCCGGGACTAGCGGGGGGCGAGGGCACAGATACGCAGTATTTT CASSPGLAGGEGTDTQYF TRBV5-1 TRBD2 TRBJ2-3 .
TGTGCCAGTTCGACAGGGGATGTGACTGAAGCTTTCTTT CASSTGDVTEAFF TRBV19 TRBD1 TRBJ1-1 .
TGCGCCAGCAGCTTGGGGGGACTCACGAAGGAATTAACTATCGATGGCTACACCTTC CASSLGGLTKELTIDGYTF TRBV5-1 . TRBJ1-2 .
TGCGCCAGCAGCCAAGGACTAGCGGGTCTCACTAGCACAGATACGCAGTATTTT CASSQGLAGLTSTDTQYF TRBV4-1 TRBD2 TRBJ2-3 .